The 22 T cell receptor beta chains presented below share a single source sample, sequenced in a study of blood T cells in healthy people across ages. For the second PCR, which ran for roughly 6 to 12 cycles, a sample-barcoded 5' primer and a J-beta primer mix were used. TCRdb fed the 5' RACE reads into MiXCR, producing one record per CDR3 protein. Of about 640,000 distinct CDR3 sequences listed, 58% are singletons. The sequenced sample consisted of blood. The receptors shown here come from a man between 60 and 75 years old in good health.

Written as DNA, the CDR3 is TGTGCCAGCAGCTTAGGAGGGACTAGCGGGGGCCTGGGGGAGACCCAGTACTTC. Residues: CASSLGGTSGGLGETQYF. The V gene is TRBV7-6, the J gene TRBJ2-5; 14 nucleotides align to TRBD2. J was trimmed by 5 bases and V by 1 base; bases with no gene match: 9. CDR1 SGHVS and CDR2 FNYEAQ come from the germline V gene. This CDR3 spans 18 amino acids. Full variable domain (remainder filled in from reference TRBV7-6 and TRBJ2-5): GAGVSQSPRYKVTKRGQDVALRCDPISGHVSLYWYRQALGQGPEFLTYFNYEAQQDKSGLPNDRFSAERPEGSISTLTIQRTEQRDSAMYRCASSLGGTSGGLGETQYFGPGTRLLVL.

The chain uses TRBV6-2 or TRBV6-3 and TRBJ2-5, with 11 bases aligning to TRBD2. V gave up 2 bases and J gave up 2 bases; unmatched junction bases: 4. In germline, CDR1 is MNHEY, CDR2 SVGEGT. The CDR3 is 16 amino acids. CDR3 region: CASSYGVAGGQETQYF. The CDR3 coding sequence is TGTGCCAGCAGTTACGGGGTAGCGGGGGGGCAAGAGACCCAGTACTTC.

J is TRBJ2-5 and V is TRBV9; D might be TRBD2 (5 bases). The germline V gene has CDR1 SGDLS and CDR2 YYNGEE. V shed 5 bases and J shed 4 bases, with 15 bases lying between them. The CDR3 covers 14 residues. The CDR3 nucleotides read TGTGCCAGCAGTGAACACAGCGGAGGAGAGACCCAGTACTTC. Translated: CASSEHSGGETQYF.

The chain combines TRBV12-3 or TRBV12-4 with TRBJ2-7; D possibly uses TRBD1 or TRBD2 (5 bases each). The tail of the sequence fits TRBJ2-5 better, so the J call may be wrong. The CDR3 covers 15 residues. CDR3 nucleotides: TGTGCCAGCAGTTCGCCTGGGACCCTGAGAGAGACCCAGTACTTC. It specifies CASSSPGTLRETQYF.

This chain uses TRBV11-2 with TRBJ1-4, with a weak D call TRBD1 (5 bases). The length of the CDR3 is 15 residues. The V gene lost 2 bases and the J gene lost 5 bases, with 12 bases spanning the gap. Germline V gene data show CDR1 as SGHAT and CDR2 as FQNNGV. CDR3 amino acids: CASSLRGRPNEKLFF. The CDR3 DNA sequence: TGTGCCAGCAGCTTAAGGGGACGGCCGAATGAAAAACTGTTTTTT.

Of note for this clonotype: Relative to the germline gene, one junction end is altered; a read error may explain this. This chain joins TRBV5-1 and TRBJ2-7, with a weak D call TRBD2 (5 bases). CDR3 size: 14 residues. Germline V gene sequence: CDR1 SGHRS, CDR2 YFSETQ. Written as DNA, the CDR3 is TGCGCCAGTAGCTTGGTGACTACTTCCTACGAGCAGTACTTC. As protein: CASSLVTTSYEQYF. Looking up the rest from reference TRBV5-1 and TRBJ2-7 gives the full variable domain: KAGVTQTPRYLIKTRGQQVTLSCSPISGHRSVSWYQQTPGQGLQFLFEYFSETQRNKGNFPGRFSGRQFSNSRSEMNVSTLELGDSALYLCASSLVTTSYEQYFGPGTRLTVT.

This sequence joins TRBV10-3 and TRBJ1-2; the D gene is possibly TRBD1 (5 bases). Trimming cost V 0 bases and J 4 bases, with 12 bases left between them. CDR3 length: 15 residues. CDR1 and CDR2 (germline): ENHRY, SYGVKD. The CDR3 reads CAISESGPGTYGYTF. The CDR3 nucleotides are TGTGCCATCAGTGAGTCGGGGCCAGGGACCTATGGCTACACCTTC.

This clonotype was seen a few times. CDR3 DNA: TGTGCCAGCAGTGCTCGGAGCAGCACTGAAGCTTTCTTT. Translated, it gives CASSARSSTEAFF. This chain links TRBV27 with TRBJ1-1; D not resolved. Germline V gives CDR1 MNHEY, CDR2 SMNVEV (reference sequence). The CDR3 spans 13 residues. V lost 5 bases and J 4 bases, leaving 11 bases between the germline ends.

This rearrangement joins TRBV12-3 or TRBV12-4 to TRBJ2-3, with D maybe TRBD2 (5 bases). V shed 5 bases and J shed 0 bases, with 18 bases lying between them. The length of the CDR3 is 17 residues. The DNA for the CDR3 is TGTGCCAGCAGTCCCGGTTGGGCGGGTGATAGCACAGATACGCAGTATTTT. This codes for CASSPGWAGDSTDTQYF.

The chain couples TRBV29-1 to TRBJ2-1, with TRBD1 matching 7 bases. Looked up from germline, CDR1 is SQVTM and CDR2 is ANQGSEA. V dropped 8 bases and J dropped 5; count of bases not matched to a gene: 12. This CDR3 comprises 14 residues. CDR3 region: CSFPRGQIDNEQFF. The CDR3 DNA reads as TGCAGCTTCCCCCGGGGACAGATTGACAATGAGCAGTTCTTC.

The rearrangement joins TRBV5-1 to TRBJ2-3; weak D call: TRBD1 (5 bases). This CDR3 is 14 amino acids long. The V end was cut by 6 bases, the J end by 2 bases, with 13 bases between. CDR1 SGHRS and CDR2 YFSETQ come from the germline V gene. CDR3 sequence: CASNQLGDTDTQYF. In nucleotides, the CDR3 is TGCGCCAGCAACCAGCTAGGGGACACAGATACGCAGTATTTT.

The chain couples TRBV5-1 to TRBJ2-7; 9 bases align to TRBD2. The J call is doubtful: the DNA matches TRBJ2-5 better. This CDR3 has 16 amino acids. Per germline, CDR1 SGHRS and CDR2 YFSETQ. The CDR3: CASSPRTSDFLETQYF. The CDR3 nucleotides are TGCGCCAGCAGCCCTCGGACTAGCGACTTCTTAGAGACCCAGTACTTC.

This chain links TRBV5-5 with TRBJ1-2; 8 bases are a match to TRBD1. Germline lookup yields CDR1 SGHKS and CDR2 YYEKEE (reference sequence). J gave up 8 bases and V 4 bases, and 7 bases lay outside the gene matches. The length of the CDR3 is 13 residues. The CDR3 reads CASSVDRGRGYTF. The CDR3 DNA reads TGTGCCAGCAGCGTTGACAGGGGAAGAGGCTACACCTTC.

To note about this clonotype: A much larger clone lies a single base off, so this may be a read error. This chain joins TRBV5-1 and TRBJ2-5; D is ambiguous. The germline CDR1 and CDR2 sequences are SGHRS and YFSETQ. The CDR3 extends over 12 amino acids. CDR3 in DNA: TGCGCCAGCAGCTTGGGGGAAGAGACCCCGTACTTC. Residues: CASSLGEETPYF.

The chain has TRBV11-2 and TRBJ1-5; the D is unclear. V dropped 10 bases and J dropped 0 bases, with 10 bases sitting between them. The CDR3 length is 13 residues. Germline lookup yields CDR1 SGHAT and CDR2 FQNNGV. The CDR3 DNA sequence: TGTGCCACATGGGGTCTTAGCAATCAGCCCCAGCATTTT. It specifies CATWGLSNQPQHF.

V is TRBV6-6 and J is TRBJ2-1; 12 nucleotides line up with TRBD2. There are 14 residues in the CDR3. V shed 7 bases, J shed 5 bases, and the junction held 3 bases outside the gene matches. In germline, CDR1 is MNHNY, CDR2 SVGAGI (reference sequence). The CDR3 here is CASNGLAGNNEQFF. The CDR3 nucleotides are TGTGCCAGCAATGGACTAGCGGGGAACAATGAGCAGTTCTTC.

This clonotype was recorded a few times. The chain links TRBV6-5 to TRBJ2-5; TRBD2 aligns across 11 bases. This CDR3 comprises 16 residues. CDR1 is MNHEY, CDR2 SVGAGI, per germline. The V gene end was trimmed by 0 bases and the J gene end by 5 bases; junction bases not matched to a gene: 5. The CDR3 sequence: CASSYSSSGGSETQYF. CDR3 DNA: TGTGCCAGCAGTTACTCGTCTAGCGGGGGGTCTGAGACCCAGTACTTC.

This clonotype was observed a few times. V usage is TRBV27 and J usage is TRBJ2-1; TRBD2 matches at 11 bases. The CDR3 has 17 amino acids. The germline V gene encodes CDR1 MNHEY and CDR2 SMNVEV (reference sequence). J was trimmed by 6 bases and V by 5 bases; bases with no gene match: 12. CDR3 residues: CASSPLATSGGPNEQFF. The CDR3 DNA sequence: TGTGCCAGCAGTCCGCTGGCTACTAGCGGGGGTCCCAATGAGCAGTTCTTC.

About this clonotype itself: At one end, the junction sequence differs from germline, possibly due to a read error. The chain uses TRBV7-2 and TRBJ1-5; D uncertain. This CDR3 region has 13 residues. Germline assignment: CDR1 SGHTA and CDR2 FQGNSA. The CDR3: CASTSSSDQPQHF. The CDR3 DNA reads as TGTGCCAGCACCTCAAGTAGCGATCAGCCCCAGCATTTT.

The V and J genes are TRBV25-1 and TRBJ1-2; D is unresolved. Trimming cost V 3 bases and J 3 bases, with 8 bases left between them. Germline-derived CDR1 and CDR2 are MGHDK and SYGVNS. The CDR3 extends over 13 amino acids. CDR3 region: CASSDPSDYGYTF. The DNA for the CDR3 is TGTGCCAGCAGTGATCCATCGGACTATGGCTACACCTTC.

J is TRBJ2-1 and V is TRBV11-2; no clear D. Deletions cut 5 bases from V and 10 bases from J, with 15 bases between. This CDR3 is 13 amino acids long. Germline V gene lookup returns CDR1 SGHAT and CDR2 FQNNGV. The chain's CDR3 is CASSQIIRGEQFF. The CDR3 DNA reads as TGTGCCAGCAGCCAGATAATAAGAGGCGAGCAGTTCTTC.

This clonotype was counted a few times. The DNA for the CDR3 is TGCAGCGTGGGGCGGGGGAATCAAGAGACCCAGTACTTC. This sequence encodes CSVGRGNQETQYF. V usage is TRBV20-1 and J usage is TRBJ2-5, with TRBD2 identical over 7 bases. The CDR3 is 13 residues long. Germline CDR1 reads DFQATT; CDR2 reads SNEGSKA (reference sequence).